This entry lists 21 T cell receptor beta chains sequenced from one sample in a study of PD-L1 blockade in urothelial cancer. Generated by immunoSEQ multiplex PCR, the TCRdb table keeps only in-frame clones and is missing some. This table has some 40,000 clones, approximately 91% appearing once. The time point here: pretreatment peripheral blood. Sequencing used PBMCs, obtained around atezolizumab (anti-PD-L1) treatment. These receptors originate from a donor at least 40 years old with urothelial cancer.

The V call is TRBV5-1, the J call TRBJ2-1; 9 bases are shared with TRBD2. The CDR3 consists of 16 residues. V trimming: 2 bases; J trimming: 6 bases; junction bases outside the gene matches: 9. The germline gives CDR1 SGHRS, CDR2 YFSETQ. CDR3 DNA: TGCGCCAGCAGCTTAGTAGCGGGAGTGGCCACCAATGAGCAGTTCTTC. Its translation: CASSLVAGVATNEQFF.

This chain links TRBV29-1 with TRBJ2-1, with a possible D match to TRBD2 (6 bases). Germline CDR1 reads SQVTM; CDR2 reads ANQGSEA. Trimming took off 3 bases at V and 6 bases at J, with 18 bases between the two ends. This CDR3 region has 15 residues. The CDR3 nucleotides read TGCAGCGTTGAGGGAGGCCCCCTGAGCCTCAATGAGCAGTTCTTC. Amino acid sequence: CSVEGGPLSLNEQFF.

This rearrangement joins TRBV14 to TRBJ2-1; D not resolved. Trimming took off 2 bases at V and 4 bases at J, with 15 bases between the two ends. The CDR3 length is 16 residues. Germline V gene lookup returns CDR1 SGHDN and CDR2 FVKESK. The CDR3 loop is CASSQPLREPYNEQFF. In DNA, the CDR3 is TGTGCCAGCAGCCAACCCCTGCGCGAGCCGTACAATGAGCAGTTCTTC.

The chain employs TRBV9 and TRBJ1-4; D is undetermined. V lost 1 base and J lost 8, with 9 bases in between. The CDR3 is 13 amino acids. The germline CDR1 and CDR2 sequences are SGDLS and YYNGEE. The CDR3 here is CASSVTPGEKLFF. The CDR3 coding sequence is TGTGCCAGCAGCGTAACCCCCGGGGAAAAACTGTTTTTT.

V and J are TRBV13 and TRBJ2-2; 12 bases are a match to TRBD2. Looked up from germline, CDR1 is PRHDT and CDR2 is FYEKMQ (reference sequence). After removal of 5 bases from V and 7 bases from J, the junction contained 11 bases not matched to a gene. CDR3 length: 17 amino acids. CDR3 coding DNA: TGTGCCAGCAGCCCCCGTCTAGCGGGAGGGTCGGGCGGGGAGCTGTTTTTT. Translated, it gives CASSPRLAGGSGGELFF.

A single count supports this clone. The V call is TRBV18, the J call TRBJ2-1, with a tentative D call TRBD2 (6 bases). The CDR3 covers 17 residues. V lost 4 bases, J lost 4 bases, and 20 bases lay in between. Germline values: CDR1 KGHSH, CDR2 LQKENI. CDR3 nucleotides: TGTGCCAGCTCACTCTACTCGGCAGCGGGTGCTTACAATGAGCAGTTCTTC. It specifies CASSLYSAAGAYNEQFF.

V gene TRBV28 combines with J gene TRBJ2-7; TRBD2 aligns across 8 bases. Germline-derived CDR1 and CDR2 are MDHEN and SYDVKM. The CDR3 has 15 amino acids. V lost 3 bases to trimming and J lost 4 bases; unmatched junction nucleotides: 8. This CDR3 reads CASSFRVAGRYEQYF. The CDR3 bases are TGTGCCAGCAGTTTTCGGGTAGCGGGACGATACGAGCAGTACTTC. Variable domain in full (rest from reference TRBV28 and TRBJ2-7): DVKVTQSSRYLVKRTGEKVFLECVQDMDHENMFWYRQDPGLGLRLIYFSYDVKMKEKGDIPEGYSVSREKKERFSLILESASTNQTSMYLCASSFRVAGRYEQYFGPGTRLTVT.

The V gene is TRBV7-6, the J gene TRBJ2-5; possibly TRBD1 for D (5 bases). CDR3 length: 14 amino acids. Germline V gene data show CDR1 as SGHVS and CDR2 as FNYEAQ. V gave up 0 bases and J gave up 4 bases, with 9 bases separating them. CDR3 in amino acids: CASSLAPQGETQYF. The CDR3 DNA reads as TGTGCCAGCAGCTTAGCTCCCCAGGGAGAGACCCAGTACTTC.

The V and J genes are TRBV2 and TRBJ1-1; 8 nucleotides agree with TRBD1. CDR3 length: 17 amino acids. Looked up from germline, CDR1 is SNHLY and CDR2 is FYNNEI. Losses at the gene ends were 9 bases for V and 0 bases for J; bases not matched to a gene: 15. CDR3 in amino acids: CASRGGTGDAMNTEAFF. In DNA, the CDR3 is TGTGCCAGTAGGGGGGGGACAGGAGACGCCATGAACACTGAAGCTTTCTTT.

The chain links TRBV19 to TRBJ2-1, with D tentatively TRBD2 (7 bases). This CDR3 comprises 15 residues. Trimming removed 7 bases at V and 5 bases at J, with 18 bases between. Looked up from germline, CDR1 is LNHDA and CDR2 is SQIVND (reference sequence). As DNA, the CDR3 is TGTGCCAGTACCATGGGGGGGCTCTGGGACAATGAGCAGTTCTTC. This translates into CASTMGGLWDNEQFF.

This chain connects TRBV6-1 to TRBJ2-5; 7 nucleotides line up with TRBD1. The CDR3 length is 15 residues. From germline, CDR1 is MNHNS and CDR2 SASEGT. Germline trimming cut 6 bases from V and 5 bases from J; bases unmatched to any gene: 12. CDR3 in DNA: TGTGCCAGCAGCTTGGGACAGACCATGGGGGAGACCCAGTACTTC. Amino acid sequence: CASSLGQTMGETQYF.

This clone was detected only a few times. The V and J genes are TRBV4-1 and TRBJ2-7, with 8 bases fitting TRBD2. The V and J ends lost 3 bases and 2 bases, in that order; junction bases with no gene match: 6. CDR3 length: 15 residues. The germline CDR1 and CDR2 sequences are MGHRA and YSYEKL. The CDR3 nucleotides read TGCGCCAGCAGCCATCGGGGTAGCGGGACCTACGAGCAGTACTTC. Translated, it gives CASSHRGSGTYEQYF.

This chain links TRBV19 with TRBJ2-6; a possible D gene is TRBD1 (5 bases). The ends were cut back, 6 bases at V and 0 bases at J, with 9 bases in the middle. Per germline, CDR1 LNHDA and CDR2 SQIVND (reference sequence). CDR3 size: 15 residues. The CDR3 region is CASRPQGSGANVLTF. As DNA, the CDR3 is TGTGCCAGTAGACCCCAGGGCTCTGGGGCCAACGTCCTGACTTTC.

This chain uses TRBV11-3 with TRBJ1-1; TRBD1 aligns across 9 bases. The germline V gene has CDR1 SGHNT and CDR2 YENEEA. This CDR3 has 16 amino acids. With 1 base clipped from V and 0 bases from J, the junction kept 3 bases outside the gene matches. CDR3 loop: CASSLGTGALNTEAFF. The CDR3 DNA sequence: TGTGCCAGCAGCTTAGGGACAGGGGCACTGAACACTGAAGCTTTCTTT.

The chain joins TRBV6-4 to TRBJ2-7, with 11 positions matching TRBD1. After removal of 10 bases from V and 2 bases from J, the junction contained 4 bases not matched to a gene. The length of the CDR3 is 13 residues. Per germline, CDR1 MRHNA and CDR2 SNTAGT. The DNA for the CDR3 is TGTGCCACCCCGGACAGGGGGCCCTACGAGCAGTACTTC. It encodes CATPDRGPYEQYF.

The chain joins TRBV28 to TRBJ1-2, with TRBD1 identical over 9 bases. The ends lost 6 bases at V and 8 bases at J; junction bases unmatched: 10. The CDR3 is 14 residues long. CDR1 and CDR2 from the germline V gene are MDHEN and SYDVKM. The CDR3: CASSLWDRVAGYTF. The DNA for the CDR3 is TGTGCCAGCAGCTTGTGGGACAGGGTGGCCGGCTACACCTTC.

The genes are TRBV5-4 and TRBJ2-7; 8 nucleotides align to TRBD2. J lost 2 bases, V lost 4 bases, and 8 bases had no gene match. The CDR3 is 15 residues long. The germline V gene encodes CDR1 SGHNT and CDR2 YYREEE (reference sequence). The CDR3 coding sequence is TGTGCCAGCAGCCGAGGGGCGGGAGGCCCCTACGAGCAGTACTTC. The encoded protein is CASSRGAGGPYEQYF.

The chain has TRBV27 and TRBJ2-7; perhaps TRBD2 as D (6 bases). The CDR3 contains 16 residues. The V gene's germline CDR1 is MNHEY and CDR2 SMNVEV (reference sequence). V gave up 5 bases and J gave up 0 bases, with 17 bases separating them. CDR3: CASSLHLASSSYEQYF. The CDR3 bases are TGTGCCAGCAGTCTCCATCTAGCGTCAAGCTCCTACGAGCAGTACTTC.

The V gene is TRBV19, the J gene TRBJ2-1, with TRBD2 matching over 11 bases. The length of the CDR3 is 17 residues. V lost 5 bases and J lost 9; bases outside the gene matches: 15. The germline CDR1 and CDR2 sequences are LNHDA and SQIVND (reference sequence). For the CDR3, the DNA is TGTGCCAGTAGTCCCCGGGGTAGCGGGAGGGCCTTGGGTGAGCAGTTCTTC. Encoded protein: CASSPRGSGRALGEQFF.

V is TRBV7-3 and J is TRBJ2-3, with 13 bases that match TRBD2. Germline V gives CDR1 SGHTA, CDR2 FQGTGA. The CDR3 totals 17 residues. With 1 base clipped from V and 0 bases from J, the junction kept 1 base outside the gene matches. This chain's CDR3 is CASSLRGLAGSTDTQYF. The CDR3 DNA reads as TGTGCCAGCAGCTTAAGGGGACTAGCGGGGAGCACAGATACGCAGTATTTT.

The V gene is TRBV2, the J gene TRBJ2-7; 7 bases agree with TRBD1. Trimming took 6 bases from V and 5 from J; bases not matched to a gene: 13. CDR1 and CDR2 from the germline V gene are SNHLY and FYNNEI. This CDR3 is 15 amino acids long. The CDR3 loop is CASSPRTGGIDEQYF. CDR3 sequence (DNA): TGTGCCAGCAGCCCTAGGACAGGAGGTATAGACGAGCAGTACTTC.